This entry describes one TCR beta chain. Its antigen is not known. This sample was taken from a study of CD8+CD57+ T cells in acquired aplastic anemia. Across the whole study: The DNA of sorted CD4+ and CD8+ cells averaged approximately 2.9 ug.

Individuals selected for sequencing had exhibited CD8+CD57+ cell expansion on flow cytometry. At the time of blood sampling, patients had not yet received any therapy. Germline V gives CDR1 SGHRS, CDR2 YFSETQ. With 4 bases removed from V and 0 bases from J, the gap between germline ends came to 8 bases. CDR3 size: 15 residues. Study-level points and caveats: CD8+ Simpson's diversity in patients was not significantly different from that in controls. It was found that fewer than 35 CD8+ CDR3 sequences were shared between patients and controls.

Profiling of TCR beta VDJ combinations and CDR3 sequences used genomic DNA as template. TCRdb processed the reads anew with MiXCR; each CDR3 protein has one entry. The sample holds around 150,000 distinct CDR3 sequences, around 48% seen once. The sequence was obtained from a human donor with aplastic anemia. The chain couples TRBV5-1 to TRBJ2-6; TRBD1 or TRBD2 may be the D gene (5 bases each). Sequencing input: sorted CD4+, CD8+, or CD8+CD57+ T cells (not recorded which) from PBMCs. The CDR3 DNA follows: TGCGCCAGCAGCGGGGGACGCTCTGGGGCCAACGTCCTGACTTTC. It is translated as CASSGGRSGANVLTF.